This T cell receptor (beta chain) emerged from a study of blood T cell repertoires in COVID-19. The assay was immunoSEQ multiplex PCR, and TCRdb's table has in-frame clones only and misses some. The sample includes 250,000 to 300,000 clones, about nine tenths of them seen just once. Germline V gives CDR1 MRHNA, CDR2 SNTAGT. This CDR3 has 14 amino acids. The V gene lost 4 bases and the J gene lost 2 bases, with 10 bases spanning the gap. This clone was detected only once. Input material: peripheral blood. The gene calls are TRBV6-4 and TRBJ2-3; D is unclear. The sequence was collected from a middle-aged woman who had recovered from COVID-19. The CDR3 loop reads CASSVGLSTDTQYF. The CDR3 DNA follows: TGTGCCAGCAGTGTTGGGCTCTCCACAGATACGCAGTATTTT.